Presented here are 5 T cell receptor beta chains from one specimen sequenced in a study of T cell repertoires in cytomegalovirus infection. MiXCR was run by TCRdb on the reads, yielding one entry per CDR3 protein. The repertoire holds roughly 990,000 distinct CDR3 sequences, about a third seen once, with 11% to 15% in the top ten. These TCRs are of unknown antigen specificity. Source: cultured CD8+ T cells from PBMCs, taken from culture after CMV antigen stimulation. The source of these receptors is a human donor in good health (CMV status not recorded). Some clones in this sample may be carry-over from other donors' samples.

The chain uses TRBV19 and TRBJ1-5, with unresolved D. CDR3 size: 13 residues. Trimming cost V 1 base and J 6 bases, with 7 bases left between them. Germline loops: CDR1 LNHDA, CDR2 SQIVND (reference sequence). In nucleotides, the CDR3 is TGTGCCAGTAGTATAGGGGTAGGTCAGCCCCAGCATTTT. Translated: CASSIGVGQPQHF.

CDR3 residues: CASSLYVSYEQYV. The CDR3 DNA reads TGTGCCAGCAGCTTATATGTATCCTACGAGCAGTACGTC. This chain links TRBV7-2 with TRBJ2-7; D uncertain. V was clipped by 2 bases and J by 1 base, with 6 bases between them. Per the germline V gene, CDR1 is SGHTA and CDR2 is FQGNSA. The CDR3 is 13 amino acids.

The V gene is TRBV10-1, the J gene TRBJ1-5, with TRBD1 identical over 8 bases. From germline, CDR1 is WNHNN and CDR2 SYGVQD (reference sequence). The CDR3 is made up of 16 amino acids. V gave up 6 bases and J gave up 2 bases; unmatched junction bases: 9. In DNA form, the CDR3 reads TGCGCCAGCAGAGGACAGGGTAGGGACTGCAATCAGCCCCAGCATTTT. Amino acids: CASRGQGRDCNQPQHF.

This clonotype was detected once. Here the CDR3 DNA reads TGTGCCAGCAGCTTGGCCGGGACCCAGTGGGCTTTCTTT. Its translation is CASSLAGTQWAFF. V gene TRBV5-8 combines with J gene TRBJ1-1, with D possibly being TRBD1 (5 bases). Trimming removed 0 bases at V and 11 bases at J, with 14 bases between. Germline lookup yields CDR1 SGHTS and CDR2 YDEGEE. CDR3 length equals 13 residues. The whole variable domain, filled in from reference TRBV5-8 and TRBJ1-1, reads EAGVTQSPTHLIKTRGQQATLRCSPISGHTSVYWYQQALGLGLQFLLWYDEGEERNRGNFPPRFSGRQFPNYSSELNVNALELEDSALYLCASSLAGTQWAFFGQGTRLTVV.

V and J are TRBV2 and TRBJ1-2, with 7 bases aligning to TRBD1. Germline loops: CDR1 SNHLY, CDR2 FYNNEI. The CDR3 spans 16 residues. V lost 5 bases to trimming and J lost 6 bases; unmatched junction nucleotides: 15. In nucleotides, the CDR3 is TGTGCCAGCAGTAGACCGGGACAGCGGTTCGGGAATGGCTACACCTTC. It specifies CASSRPGQRFGNGYTF.